This is a list of T cell receptor beta chains from one sample in a study of shared clonotypes between healthy human individuals. Measured with immunoSEQ multiplex PCR; TCRdb has only the in-frame clones, and not every one. The repertoire holds approximately 840,000 clones, with around 96% as singletons. The sequenced sample consisted of naive CD8+ T cells sorted from blood. The receptors here all came from a man between 25 and 39 years old in good health. Both conserved end residues are part of each CDR3. A D gene is named only where the DNA matches it firmly. Not every row has a clone size; where given, it reads once, few, many or a size class.

D	J	V	size	DNA	CDR3
TRBD1	TRBJ1-2	TRBV9	-	TGTGCCAGCAGCGATCCAAACACCGGGACAGGGATCTATGGCTACACCTTC	CASSDPNTGTGIYGYTF
TRBD2	TRBJ2-7	TRBV5-5	-	TGTGCCAGCAGCCCCGGGACTAGTCCCTACGAGCAGTACTTC	CASSPGTSPYEQYF
-	TRBJ2-1	TRBV4-2	-	TGTGCCAGCAGCCAAGGGGTTTCTCTCTCCTACAATGAGCAGTTCTTC	CASSQGVSLSYNEQFF
-	TRBJ1-5	TRBV4-1	once	TGCGCCAGCAGCCAAGATGGGGGCCCTCAGCCCCAGCATTTT	CASSQDGGPQPQHF
TRBD2	TRBJ2-3	TRBV5-4	-	TGTGCCAGCAGCTTCGGACTAGCGGGAAACACAGATACGCAGTATTTT	CASSFGLAGNTDTQYF
-	TRBJ2-1	TRBV11-2	-	TGTGCCAGCAGCGGACTGCCCCATGAGCAGTTCTTC	CASSGLPHEQFF
TRBD1	TRBJ1-3	TRBV15	-	TGTGCCACCAGCAATTGGGGACAGGCAAATGGAAACACCATATATTTT	CATSNWGQANGNTIYF
-	TRBJ2-7	TRBV14	-	TGTGCCAGCAGCCAAGCCCCCTCTTACGAGCAGTACTTC	CASSQAPSYEQYF
-	TRBJ2-7	TRBV27	-	TGTGCCAGCAGGGGTCTAGGCTTCTACGAGCAGTACTTC	CASRGLGFYEQYF
TRBD2	TRBJ2-7	TRBV7-2	-	TGTGCCAGCACCCGGGCTAGCGGGATATACGAGCAGTACTTT	CASTRASGIYEQYF
TRBD2	TRBJ2-1	TRBV29-1	-	TGCAGCGTTGTTCTACTAGCGGGCTACAATGAGCAGTTCTTC	CSVVLLAGYNEQFF
-	TRBJ2-1	TRBV11-2	-	TGTGCCAGCGGTGGGGCCTACAATGAGCAGTTCTTC	CASGGAYNEQFF
TRBD2	TRBJ2-5	TRBV2	once	TGTGCCAGCAGTCCCGTAGCGGGAGGTCGAGAGACCCAGTACTTC	CASSPVAGGRETQYF
-	TRBJ2-7	TRBV5-1	-	TGCGCCAGCAGCGCGGGGGACAGCTCCTACGAGCAGTACTTC	CASSAGDSSYEQYF
-	TRBJ2-7	TRBV10-3	-	TGTGCCATCAGTGAGGACTCACGGCGAGAGCAGTACTTC	CAISEDSRREQYF
TRBD2	TRBJ2-1	TRBV7-6	-	TGTGCCAGCAGCTTAGAAGCTAGCGGGAACTATGAGCAGTTCTTC	CASSLEASGNYEQFF
-	TRBJ2-1	TRBV11-2	-	TGTGCCAGCAGCTTACTATCCCCCGAGCAGTTCTTC	CASSLLSPEQFF
-	TRBJ1-1	TRBV7-6	once	TGTGCCAGCAGCCCACGGCGGGGAAGCACTGAAGCTTTCTTT	CASSPRRGSTEAFF
-	TRBJ2-5	TRBV7-8	-	TGTGCCAGCAGCTTTAGGGGGGGAATTACTAGCGCACAAGAGACCCAGTACTTC	CASSFRGGITSAQETQYF
-	TRBJ1-2	TRBV2	few	TGTGCCAGCAGTGAAGCGGAGTCCTATGGCTACACCTTC	CASSEAESYGYTF
-	TRBJ2-7	TRBV7-8	-	TGTGCCAGCAGCCTACCCCCGATAGCGGAGCAGTACTTC	CASSLPPIAEQYF
TRBD1	TRBJ1-1	TRBV2	-	TGTGCCAGCATAAGTCGGGACAGCTACATCTCGAACACTGAAGCTTTCTTT	CASISRDSYISNTEAFF
TRBD1	TRBJ2-1	TRBV5-1	-	TGCGCCAGCAGCTTGGGACAGGGATCCAATGAGCAGTTCTTC	CASSLGQGSNEQFF
-	TRBJ2-3	TRBV5-3	-	TGTGCCAGAAGCTTGGAGTACTCAGATACGCAGTATTTT	CARSLEYSDTQYF
-	TRBJ1-5	TRBV5-1	-	TGCGCCAGCAGCTTGGCGGGGGGGCTGGGACAGCCCCAGCATTTT	CASSLAGGLGQPQHF
TRBD1	TRBJ2-7	TRBV27	-	TGTGCCAGCAGTTCCCTCCCACAGGGGGTATCCTACGAGCAGTACTTC	CASSSLPQGVSYEQYF
-	TRBJ2-7	TRBV6-5	-	TGTGCCAGCAGTGTGGGAACCTACTACGAGCAGTACTTC	CASSVGTYYEQYF
-	TRBJ2-7	TRBV6-5	-	TGTGCCAGCAGTTACTCGGCTCACCCCGGCTACGAGCAGTACTTC	CASSYSAHPGYEQYF
-	TRBJ2-5	TRBV28	-	TGTGCCAGCAACCGGGAAAGCGGGGAGACCCAGTACTTC	CASNRESGETQYF
TRBD1	TRBJ2-7	TRBV7-7	once	TGTGCTAGCAGCTTAGGACCGGGACAGCGCTACGAGCAGTACTTC	CASSLGPGQRYEQYF
-	TRBJ1-2	TRBV28	-	TGTGCCAGCGCAAAAGGGACGAGGGGCTATGGCTACACCTTC	CASAKGTRGYGYTF
-	TRBJ2-3	TRBV14	-	TGTGCCAGCAGCCCCCGAGGCCGGCGGGGTCTCACAGATACGCAGTATTTT	CASSPRGRRGLTDTQYF
-	TRBJ2-7	TRBV9	-	TGTGCCAGCAGCCGAGGAGACTACGAGCAGTACTTC	CASSRGDYEQYF
TRBD2	TRBJ2-1	TRBV29-1	-	TGCAGCGTTGAGGCATTAGCGGGAGAAAGTTATTGGTATGAGCAGTTCTTC	CSVEALAGESYWYEQFF
TRBD2	TRBJ2-5	TRBV28	-	TGTGCCAGCGGGCTAGCGGGAGAGGAGACCCAGTACTTC	CASGLAGEETQYF
-	TRBJ1-5	TRBV2	-	TGTGCCAGCAGTGTCAGTTATAGCAATCAGCCCCAGCATTTT	CASSVSYSNQPQHF
-	TRBJ2-7	TRBV6-1	-	TGTGCCAGCAGTGAATATGGCAGGCTGCCCGACTACGAGCAGTACTTC	CASSEYGRLPDYEQYF
TRBD1	TRBJ2-5	TRBV7-8	-	TGTGCCAGCAGCCTAGAACAGGGGGAAAGTGACGAGACCCAGTACTTC	CASSLEQGESDETQYF
-	TRBJ1-1	TRBV30	-	TGTGCCTGGAGGGCCCTCTCTGAAGCTTTCTTT	CAWRALSEAFF
TRBD1	TRBJ1-1	TRBV7-9	-	TGTGCCAGCAGCTCGGGACAGTGGAACACTGAAGCTTTCTTT	CASSSGQWNTEAFF
TRBD2	TRBJ2-3	TRBV28	-	TGTGCCAGCAGGAGACTAGCGGGAGAGGTAACCTATAGCACAGATACGCAGTATTTT	CASRRLAGEVTYSTDTQYF
TRBD1	TRBJ2-5	TRBV7-9	-	TGTGCCAGCAGCAAAGGACAGGCTCAAGAGACCCAGTACTTC	CASSKGQAQETQYF
TRBD2	TRBJ2-3	TRBV28	few	TGTGCCAGCAGCCCCCTCGAACTAGCGGCTTACACAGATACGCAGTATTTT	CASSPLELAAYTDTQYF
TRBD1	TRBJ2-7	TRBV19	-	TGTGCCAGTAGTAGCACAGGGGCTACCTACGAGCAGTACTTC	CASSSTGATYEQYF
TRBD2	TRBJ2-1	TRBV6-5	once	TGTGCCAGCAGTTCAAATCTAGCGGTACCCTACAATGAGCAGTTCTTC	CASSSNLAVPYNEQFF
TRBD1	TRBJ2-2	TRBV28	-	TGTGCCAGCAGCCCCCGGACAGGGACCGGGGAGCTGTTTTTT	CASSPRTGTGELFF